This T cell receptor (beta chain) originates from a study of blood T cell repertoires in COVID-19. Study overall: COVID-19 samples from acute and convalescent phases originated in the United States, Italy and Spain. PBMCs, B-cell-depleted T cells, or T cells provided the cDNA or gDNA that made up the material.

Original analysis: Estimation of nucleated cell counts relied on the amplification of reference gene primers. Clones were sequenced by immunoSEQ multiplex PCR, and TCRdb holds only the in-frame ones, with some missing. V and J calls and clone size follow that table, whereas D and trimming were derived from the DNA. This sample has some 41,000 clones, with 65% to 85% found just once. The count of this clone is one. Trimming left V 8 bases short and J 0 bases short, with 7 bases between. The CDR3 runs 12 residues. Germline CDR1 MDHEN, CDR2 SYDVKM. Material: peripheral blood. V usage is TRBV28 and J usage is TRBJ1-2, with a possible D match to TRBD1 (5 bases). The clonotype comes from a woman of 80 years or more with active or convalescent COVID-19. In DNA form, the CDR3 reads TGTGCCAGCGGGGCAGCTAACTATGGCTACACCTTC. Protein: CASGAANYGYTF.